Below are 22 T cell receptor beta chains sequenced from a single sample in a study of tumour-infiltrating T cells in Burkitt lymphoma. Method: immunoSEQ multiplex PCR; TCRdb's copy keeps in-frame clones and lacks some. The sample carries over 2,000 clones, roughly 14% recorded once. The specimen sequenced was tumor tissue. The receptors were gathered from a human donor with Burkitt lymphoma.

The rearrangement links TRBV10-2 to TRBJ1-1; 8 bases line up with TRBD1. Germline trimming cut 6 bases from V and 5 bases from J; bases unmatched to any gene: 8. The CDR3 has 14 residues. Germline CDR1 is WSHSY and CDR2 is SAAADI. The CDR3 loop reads CASRDTGGTTEAFF. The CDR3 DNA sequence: TGCGCCAGCAGGGATACAGGGGGGACGACTGAAGCTTTCTTT.

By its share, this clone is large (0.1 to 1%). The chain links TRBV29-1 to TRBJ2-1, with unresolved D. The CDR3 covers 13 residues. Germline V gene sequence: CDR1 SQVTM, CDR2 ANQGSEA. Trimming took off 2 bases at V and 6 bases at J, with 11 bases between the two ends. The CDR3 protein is CSVEFVGFNEQFF. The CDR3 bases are TGCAGCGTTGAATTCGTAGGGTTCAATGAGCAGTTCTTC.

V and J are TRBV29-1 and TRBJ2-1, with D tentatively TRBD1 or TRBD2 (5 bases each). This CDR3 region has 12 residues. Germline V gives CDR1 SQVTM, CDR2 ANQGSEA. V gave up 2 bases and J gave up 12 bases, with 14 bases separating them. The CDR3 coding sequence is TGCAGCGTTGAATGGGACCGTCGAGGGCAGTTCTTC. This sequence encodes CSVEWDRRGQFF.

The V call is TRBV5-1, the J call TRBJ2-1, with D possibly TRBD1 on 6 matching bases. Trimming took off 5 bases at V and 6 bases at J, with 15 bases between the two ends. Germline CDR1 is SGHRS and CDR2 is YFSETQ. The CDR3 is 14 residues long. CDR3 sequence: CASSDGGHSNEQFF. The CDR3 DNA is TGCGCCAGCAGTGATGGGGGACACAGCAATGAGCAGTTCTTC.

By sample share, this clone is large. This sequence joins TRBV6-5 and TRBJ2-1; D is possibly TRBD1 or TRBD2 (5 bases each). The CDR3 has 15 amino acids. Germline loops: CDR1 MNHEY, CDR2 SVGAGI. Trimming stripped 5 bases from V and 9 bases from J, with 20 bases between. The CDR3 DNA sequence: TGTGCCAGCAGTCCCCGGGACCCTAGGGGCTCTGAGCAGTTCTTC. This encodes CASSPRDPRGSEQFF.

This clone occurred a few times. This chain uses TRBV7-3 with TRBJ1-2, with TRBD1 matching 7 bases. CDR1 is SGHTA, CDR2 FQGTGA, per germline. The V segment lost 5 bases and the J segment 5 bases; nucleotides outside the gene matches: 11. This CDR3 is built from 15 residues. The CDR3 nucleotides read TGTGCCAGCAGCCCACAGGGGATGAATCCTTATGGCTACACCTTC. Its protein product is CASSPQGMNPYGYTF. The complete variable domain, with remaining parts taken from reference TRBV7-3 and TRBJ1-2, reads GAGVSQTPSNKVTEKGKYVELRCDPISGHTALYWYRQSLGQGPEFLIYFQGTGAADDSGLPNDRFFAVRPEGSVSTLKIQRTERGDSAVYLCASSPQGMNPYGYTFGSGTRLTVV.

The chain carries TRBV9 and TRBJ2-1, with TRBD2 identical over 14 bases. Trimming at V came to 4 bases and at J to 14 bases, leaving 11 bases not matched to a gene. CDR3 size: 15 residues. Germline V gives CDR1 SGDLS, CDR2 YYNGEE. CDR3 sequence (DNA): TGTGCCAGCAGCCCTCTTGGCCTGACTAGCGGGGGGGAGTTCTTC. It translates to CASSPLGLTSGGEFF.

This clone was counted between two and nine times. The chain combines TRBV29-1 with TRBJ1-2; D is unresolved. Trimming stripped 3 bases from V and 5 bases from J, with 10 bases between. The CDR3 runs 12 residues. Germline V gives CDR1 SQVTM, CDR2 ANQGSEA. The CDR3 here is CSVEEKRYGYTF. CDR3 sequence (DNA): TGCAGCGTTGAGGAGAAGAGGTATGGCTACACCTTC.

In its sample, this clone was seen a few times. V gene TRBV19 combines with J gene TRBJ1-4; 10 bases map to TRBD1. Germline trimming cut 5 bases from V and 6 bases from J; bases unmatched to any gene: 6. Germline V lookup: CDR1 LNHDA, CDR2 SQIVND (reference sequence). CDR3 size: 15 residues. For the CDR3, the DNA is TGTGCCAGTAGTCCAATGACAGGGGGCGATGAAAAACTGTTTTTT. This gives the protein CASSPMTGGDEKLFF.

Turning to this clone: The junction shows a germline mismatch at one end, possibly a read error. CDR3 bases: TGTGTCAGCAGTTTATGGGTCTCTGGCAGGGCACGCTATGGCTACACCTTC. It codes for CVSSLWVSGRARYGYTF. V usage is TRBV28 and J usage is TRBJ1-2; TRBD1 is a possible D gene (5 bases). The CDR3 spans 17 residues. Germline values: CDR1 MDHEN, CDR2 SYDVKM.

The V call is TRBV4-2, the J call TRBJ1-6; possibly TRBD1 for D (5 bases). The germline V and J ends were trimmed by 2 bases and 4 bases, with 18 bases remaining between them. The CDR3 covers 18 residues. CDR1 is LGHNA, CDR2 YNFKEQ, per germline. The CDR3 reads CASSQPGDSGSYNSPLHF. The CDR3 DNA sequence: TGTGCCAGCAGCCAACCGGGGGACTCCGGCTCGTATAATTCACCCCTCCACTTT.

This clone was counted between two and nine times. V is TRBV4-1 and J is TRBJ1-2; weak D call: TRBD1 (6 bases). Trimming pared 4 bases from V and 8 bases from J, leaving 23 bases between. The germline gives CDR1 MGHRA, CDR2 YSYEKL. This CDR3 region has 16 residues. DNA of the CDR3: TGCGCCAGCAGCCGAACCGACGGACAGCCGGCGAACGGCTACACCTTC. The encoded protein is CASSRTDGQPANGYTF.

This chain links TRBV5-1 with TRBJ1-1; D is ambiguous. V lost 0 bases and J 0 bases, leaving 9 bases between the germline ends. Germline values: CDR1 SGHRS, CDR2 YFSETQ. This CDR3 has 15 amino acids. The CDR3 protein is CASSLDPGMNTEAFF. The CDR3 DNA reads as TGCGCCAGCAGCTTGGATCCGGGCATGAACACTGAAGCTTTCTTT.

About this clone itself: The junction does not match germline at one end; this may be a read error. CDR3 amino acids: CATSRVGGRPYSKF. Written as DNA, the CDR3 is TGTGCCACCAGCAGAGTGGGGGGTAGGCCTTATTCCAAATTT. The chain links TRBV15 to TRBJ1-4; perhaps TRBD1 as D (5 bases). The germline CDR1 and CDR2 sequences are LNHNV and YYDKDF (reference sequence). The CDR3 is 14 residues long.

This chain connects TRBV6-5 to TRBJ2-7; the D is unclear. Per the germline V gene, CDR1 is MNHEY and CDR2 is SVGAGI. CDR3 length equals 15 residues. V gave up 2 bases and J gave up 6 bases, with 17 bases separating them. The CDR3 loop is CASSYVPFGPGEQYF. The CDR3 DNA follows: TGTGCCAGCAGTTACGTCCCGTTTGGACCGGGCGAGCAGTACTTC.

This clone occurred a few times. The CDR3 sequence: CASSQDGNRNQPQHF. In nucleotides, the CDR3 is TGTGCCAGCAGCCAAGATGGGAACAGGAATCAGCCCCAGCATTTT. This chain links TRBV4-2 with TRBJ1-5, with D possibly matching TRBD1 (5 bases). V was trimmed by 0 bases and J by 4 bases, leaving 10 bases between them. The CDR3 loop spans 15 amino acids. Germline CDR1 reads LGHNA; CDR2 reads YNFKEQ.

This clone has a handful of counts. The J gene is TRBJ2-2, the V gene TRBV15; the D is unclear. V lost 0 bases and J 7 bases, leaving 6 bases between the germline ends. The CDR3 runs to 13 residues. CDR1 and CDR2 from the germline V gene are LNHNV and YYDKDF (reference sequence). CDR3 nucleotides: TGTGCCACCAGCAGAGATCTAGACGGGGAGCTGTTTTTT. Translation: CATSRDLDGELFF.

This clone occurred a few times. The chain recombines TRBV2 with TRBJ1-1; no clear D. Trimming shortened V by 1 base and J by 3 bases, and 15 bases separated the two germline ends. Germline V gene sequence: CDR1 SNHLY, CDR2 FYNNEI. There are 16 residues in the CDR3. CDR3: CASSEEMERAYTEAFF. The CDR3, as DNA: TGTGCCAGCAGTGAAGAAATGGAGCGGGCTTACACTGAAGCTTTCTTT.

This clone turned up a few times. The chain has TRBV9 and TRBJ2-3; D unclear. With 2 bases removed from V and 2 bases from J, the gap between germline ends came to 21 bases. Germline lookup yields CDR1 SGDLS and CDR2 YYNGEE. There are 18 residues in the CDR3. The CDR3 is CASSVQARPGPLTDTQYF. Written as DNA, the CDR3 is TGTGCCAGCAGCGTTCAGGCCCGGCCGGGCCCACTCACAGATACGCAGTATTTT.

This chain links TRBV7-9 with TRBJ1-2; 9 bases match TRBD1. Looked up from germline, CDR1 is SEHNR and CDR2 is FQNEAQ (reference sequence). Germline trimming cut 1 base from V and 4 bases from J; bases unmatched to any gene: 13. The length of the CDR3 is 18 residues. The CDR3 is CASSLGGTGWNYGYGYTF. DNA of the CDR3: TGTGCCAGCAGCTTAGGGGGGACAGGGTGGAACTATGGCTATGGCTACACCTTC.

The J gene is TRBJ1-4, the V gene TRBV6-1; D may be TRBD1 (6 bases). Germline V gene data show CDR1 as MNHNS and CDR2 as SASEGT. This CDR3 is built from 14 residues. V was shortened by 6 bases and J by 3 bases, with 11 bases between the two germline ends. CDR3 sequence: CASRLQGANEKLFF. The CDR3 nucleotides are TGTGCCAGCAGATTACAGGGAGCTAATGAAAAACTGTTTTTT.

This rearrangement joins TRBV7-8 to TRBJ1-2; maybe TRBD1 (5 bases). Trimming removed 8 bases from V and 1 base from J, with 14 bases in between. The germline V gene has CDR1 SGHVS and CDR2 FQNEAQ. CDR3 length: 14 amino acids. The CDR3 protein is CASSPGGNNYGYTF. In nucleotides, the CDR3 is TGTGCCAGCTCCCCGGGGGGAAATAACTATGGCTACACCTTC.